This passage covers 10 T cell receptor beta chains from one sample sequenced in a study of cytomegalovirus exposure and HLA in healthy donors. Primers included in the PCR were 60 Vbeta and 13 Jbeta primers. Assay: immunoSEQ multiplex PCR; the TCRdb copy retains only in-frame clones and omits some. The top ten hold approximately 4.2% of the sample, which has 90,000 to 120,000 clones, over 60% seen once. Material for sequencing was PBMCs. The receptor source for this set is a female donor in good health and CMV-seropositive.

The V gene is TRBV5-1, the J gene TRBJ2-7; 8 positions agree with TRBD2. CDR1 and CDR2 (germline): SGHRS, YFSETQ. Trimming removed 8 bases from V and 4 bases from J; junction bases left unmatched: 11. The CDR3 contains 14 residues. The CDR3 loop is CASRGGGNLYEQYF. The CDR3 bases are TGCGCCAGTCGGGGGGGAGGTAATTTGTACGAGCAGTACTTC.

The CDR3 DNA follows: TGTGCCAGCAGGGAGACAGGTTCTGGGGCCAACGTCCTGACTTTC. This translates into CASRETGSGANVLTF. The rearrangement joins TRBV6-6 to TRBJ2-6, with D possibly being TRBD1 (6 bases). Germline V gene sequence: CDR1 MNHNY, CDR2 SVGAGI (reference sequence). The CDR3 length is 15 residues. Trimming left V 6 bases short and J 1 base short, with 10 bases between.

V and J are TRBV21-1 and TRBJ2-3; the table's D call, TRBD2, was not checked against the DNA. TRBV21-1 is a documented pseudogene. This CDR3 contains 14 residues. The CDR3 spells CASSSSPGTDTQYF. The DNA of the CDR3 is TGTGCCAGCAGCTCTTCCCCCGGCACAGATACGCAGTATTTT.

The chain links TRBV6-5 to TRBJ2-7, with D perhaps matching TRBD1 (5 bases). V was trimmed by 5 bases and J by 2 bases, leaving 13 bases between them. Looked up from germline, CDR1 is MNHEY and CDR2 is SVGAGI. CDR3 length: 14 amino acids. The CDR3, as DNA: TGTGCCAGCAGTGAAAGGGCGGACACCTACGAGCAGTACTTC. Protein sequence: CASSERADTYEQYF.

The chain combines TRBV11-2 with TRBJ1-4; 9 bases fit TRBD1. The length of the CDR3 is 16 residues. Trimming removed 2 bases from V and 5 bases from J; junction bases left unmatched: 6. Germline CDR1 is SGHAT and CDR2 is FQNNGV. Here the CDR3 reads CASSLMVTGGNEKLFF. DNA for the CDR3: TGTGCCAGCAGCTTAATGGTAACAGGGGGCAATGAAAAACTGTTTTTT. Based on the CDR3 plus reference TRBV11-2 and TRBJ1-4, the full variable domain is EAGVAQSPRYKIIEKRQSVAFWCNPISGHATLYWYQQILGQGPKLLIQFQNNGVVDDSQLPKDRFSAERLKGVDSTLKIQPAKLEDSAVYLCASSLMVTGGNEKLFFGSGTQLSVL.

The rearrangement links TRBV9 to TRBJ2-7; TRBD2 matches 7 bases. Germline CDR1 and CDR2: SGDLS and YYNGEE. This CDR3 has 14 amino acids. Trimming removed 3 bases from V and 3 bases from J; junction bases left unmatched: 6. CDR3 in amino acids: CASSAVAGGYEQYF. CDR3 nucleotides: TGTGCCAGCAGCGCAGTAGCGGGCGGCTACGAGCAGTACTTC. The full variable domain, in which reference TRBV9 and TRBJ2-7 provide the parts outside the CDR3, is DSGVTQTPKHLITATGQRVTLRCSPRSGDLSVYWYQQSLDQGLQFLIQYYNGEERAKGNILERFSAQQFPDLHSELNLSSLELGDSALYFCASSAVAGGYEQYFGPGTRLTVT.

V is TRBV14 and J is TRBJ2-7; D unresolved. The CDR3 runs to 16 residues. Trimming stripped 2 bases from V and 5 bases from J, with 19 bases between. Germline CDR1 is SGHDN and CDR2 is FVKESK. The CDR3 DNA sequence: TGTGCCAGCAGCCAAAAGCCGACATTTCTCCCCAACGAGCAGTACTTC. Its translation: CASSQKPTFLPNEQYF. The full variable domain, with the rest looked up from reference TRBV14 and TRBJ2-7, is EAGVTQFPSHSVIEKGQTVTLRCDPISGHDNLYWYRRVMGKEIKFLLHFVKESKQDESGMPNNRFLAERTGGTYSTLKVQPAELEDSGVYFCASSQKPTFLPNEQYFGPGTRLTVT.

The chain carries TRBV4-3 and TRBJ1-6; TRBD1 agrees at 8 bases. The CDR3 totals 17 residues. CDR1 is LGHNA, CDR2 YSLEER, per germline. Trimming took 0 bases from V and 8 from J; bases not matched to a gene: 9. The CDR3 DNA is TGCGCCAGCAGCCAAGAGGCCCTCAGGGGGCGCGATTCACCCCTCCACTTT. Translating it yields CASSQEALRGRDSPLHF.

The chain has TRBV11-2 and TRBJ2-2; unclear D gene. The germline V gene encodes CDR1 SGHAT and CDR2 FQNNGV. V lost 5 bases and J 0 bases, leaving 4 bases between the germline ends. CDR3 size: 13 residues. CDR3 in amino acids: CASSPSNTGELFF. The CDR3 nucleotides are TGTGCCAGCAGCCCCTCGAACACCGGGGAGCTGTTTTTT. Full variable domain (remainder filled in from reference TRBV11-2 and TRBJ2-2): EAGVAQSPRYKIIEKRQSVAFWCNPISGHATLYWYQQILGQGPKLLIQFQNNGVVDDSQLPKDRFSAERLKGVDSTLKIQPAKLEDSAVYLCASSPSNTGELFFGEGSRLTVL.

The genes are TRBV4-1 and TRBJ2-5; 7 bases are a match to TRBD2. V lost 1 base, J lost 1 base, and 6 bases stayed unmatched. Looked up from germline, CDR1 is MGHRA and CDR2 is YSYEKL. This CDR3 is built from 16 residues. Here the CDR3 reads CASSQVAASGQETQYF. CDR3 sequence (DNA): TGCGCCAGCAGCCAAGTGGCTGCTAGCGGCCAAGAGACCCAGTACTTC.